The 4 T cell receptor beta chains given below trace back to one sample, sequenced in a study of blood T cell repertoires in COVID-19. TCRdb keeps only in-frame clones here, not all; method: immunoSEQ multiplex PCR. Seen here are about 200,000 clones, about 90% observed once, and the top ten hold 0.7% to 0.8%. Input material: peripheral blood. All receptors come from a woman aged 65 to 85 with acute or convalescent COVID-19.

The chain has TRBV27 and TRBJ2-3, with D tentatively TRBD2 (5 bases). V lost 3 bases and J lost 2, with 6 bases in between. This CDR3 is 13 amino acids long. CDR1 MNHEY and CDR2 SMNVEV come from the germline V gene (reference sequence). Here the CDR3 reads CASSFLATDTQYF. The DNA of the CDR3 is TGTGCCAGCAGTTTCCTAGCCACAGATACGCAGTATTTT.

The chain carries TRBV19 and TRBJ2-3; D might be TRBD2 (6 bases). Germline V gene sequence: CDR1 LNHDA, CDR2 SQIVND (reference sequence). CDR3 length: 15 residues. Trimming removed 3 bases at V and 2 bases at J, with 12 bases between. CDR3 in amino acids: CASSMLGGTTDTQYF. In nucleotides, the CDR3 is TGTGCCAGTAGTATGTTGGGCGGGACCACAGATACGCAGTATTTT.

This rearrangement joins TRBV9 to TRBJ2-1; tentative D call: TRBD2 (6 bases). The germline CDR1 and CDR2 sequences are SGDLS and YYNGEE. This CDR3 comprises 12 residues. The V gene lost 7 bases and the J gene lost 10 bases, with 15 bases spanning the gap. The CDR3 here is CASGREGGEQFF. The CDR3 DNA sequence: TGTGCCAGCGGCCGAGAGGGAGGAGAGCAGTTCTTC.

The chain links TRBV6-2 or TRBV6-3 to TRBJ1-1; D is uncertain. Germline values: CDR1 MNHEY, CDR2 SVGEGT. The CDR3 runs 11 residues. Trimming cost V 4 bases and J 6 bases, with 6 bases left between them. The CDR3 region has the DNA TGTGCCAGCAGTTTCTTCGCTGAAGCTTTCTTT. It specifies CASSFFAEAFF.